The clone carrying this TCR beta chain was detected only a few times. Its antigen is still unknown. Germline trimming cut 5 bases from V and 5 bases from J; bases unmatched to any gene: 5. This CDR3 has 15 amino acids. In germline, CDR1 is SEHNR, CDR2 FQNEAQ (reference sequence). The data stem from a study of cytomegalovirus exposure and HLA in healthy donors. Overall study context: Approximately 80 million unique TCRs from HLA-typed donors were held in an early data release.

13 Jbeta primers and 60 Vbeta primers were used for the PCR. This table comes from immunoSEQ multiplex PCR, and its TCRdb copy is limited to in-frame clones, with some not included. The sample lists 150,000 to 250,000 clones, around 79% seen once, with about 4.6% in the top ten. Study-wide findings and caveats: TCR beta V- and J-gene trimming, according to a later analysis, was linked to a missense DCLRE1C variant.

Source material: PBMCs. This clonotype was obtained from a woman aged 25 to 45 in good health and CMV-seropositive. The V gene is TRBV7-9, the J gene TRBJ2-2; 10 bases line up with TRBD1. The DNA of the CDR3 is TGTGCCAGCAGCCCGGGACAGGGGCTTACCGGGGAGCTGTTTTTT. It specifies CASSPGQGLTGELFF.